What follows are 7 T cell receptor beta chains derived from one specimen sequenced in a study of shared clonotypes between healthy human individuals. Profiling relied on immunoSEQ multiplex PCR, and the TCRdb table lists in-frame clones only, not all of them. The sample contains about 600,000 clones, less than 98% of which appear only once. Sequences were obtained from naive CD4+ T cells sorted from blood. As to subset: CD45RA+ positively selected. The receptor set was obtained from a woman aged 25-40 years in good health.

This chain links TRBV7-8 with TRBJ1-4; TRBD1 agrees at 9 bases. CDR1 and CDR2 from the germline V gene are SGHVS and FQNEAQ. The CDR3 runs 15 residues. J gave up 8 bases and V 0 bases, and 4 bases lay outside the gene matches. The CDR3 region is CASSLAWTGEEKLFF. As DNA, the CDR3 is TGTGCCAGCAGCTTAGCCTGGACAGGGGAAGAAAAACTGTTTTTT.

The chain joins TRBV28 to TRBJ2-7, with no clear D. Trimming removed 1 base from V and 2 bases from J, with 9 bases in between. Germline V CDR1 and CDR2: MDHEN, SYDVKM. The CDR3 is 14 amino acids. CDR3: CASSLLGPTYEQYF. The CDR3 DNA sequence: TGTGCCAGCAGTTTATTAGGGCCTACCTACGAGCAGTACTTC. The variable domain in full, completed from reference TRBV28 and TRBJ2-7, reads DVKVTQSSRYLVKRTGEKVFLECVQDMDHENMFWYRQDPGLGLRLIYFSYDVKMKEKGDIPEGYSVSREKKERFSLILESASTNQTSMYLCASSLLGPTYEQYFGPGTRLTVT.

The V call is TRBV19, the J call TRBJ2-1, with 8 nucleotides matching TRBD2. J gave up 7 bases and V 2 bases, and 7 bases lay outside the gene matches. The CDR3 consists of 15 residues. Germline assignment: CDR1 LNHDA and CDR2 SQIVND (reference sequence). CDR3 in amino acids: CASSIQAGERNEQFF. The DNA of the CDR3 is TGTGCCAGTAGTATACAAGCGGGAGAGAGGAATGAGCAGTTCTTC.

This clone was counted once. This rearrangement joins TRBV29-1 to TRBJ1-4; maybe TRBD1 (5 bases). Trimming stripped 4 bases from V and 3 bases from J, with 9 bases between. Per the germline V gene, CDR1 is SQVTM and CDR2 is ANQGSEA. The CDR3 spans 13 residues. The CDR3 coding sequence is TGCAGCGTTGGACAGCGGCCTAATGAAAAACTGTTTTTT. It translates to CSVGQRPNEKLFF.

The genes are TRBV2 and TRBJ2-2, with TRBD1 matching over 8 bases. The V and J ends lost 5 bases and 6 bases, in that order; junction bases with no gene match: 2. Per germline, CDR1 SNHLY and CDR2 FYNNEI. This CDR3 has 13 residues. CDR3 nucleotides: TGTGCCAGCAGTCTACAGGGGGCCGGGGAGCTGTTTTTT. It encodes CASSLQGAGELFF.

This chain joins TRBV11-2 and TRBJ2-3; 7 bases map to TRBD2. CDR1 and CDR2 (germline): SGHAT, FQNNGV. V trimming: 2 bases; J trimming: 4 bases; junction bases outside the gene matches: 9. The CDR3 consists of 16 residues. The CDR3 coding sequence is TGTGCCAGCAGCTTATTGGGGGGGGAGGTGGCAGATACGCAGTATTTT. Its translation: CASSLLGGEVADTQYF.

This clone has more than one count but fewer than ten. Different DNA sequences within this sample yield the same CDR3. The rearrangement links TRBV29-1 to TRBJ1-5; perhaps TRBD1 as D (6 bases). The CDR3 consists of 12 residues. The germline V gene has CDR1 SQVTM and CDR2 ANQGSEA. The V end was cut by 6 bases, the J end by 5 bases, with 11 bases between. In nucleotides, the CDR3 is TGCAGCGTCGGGGAGGGGGATCAGCCCCAGCATTTT. This encodes CSVGEGDQPQHF.